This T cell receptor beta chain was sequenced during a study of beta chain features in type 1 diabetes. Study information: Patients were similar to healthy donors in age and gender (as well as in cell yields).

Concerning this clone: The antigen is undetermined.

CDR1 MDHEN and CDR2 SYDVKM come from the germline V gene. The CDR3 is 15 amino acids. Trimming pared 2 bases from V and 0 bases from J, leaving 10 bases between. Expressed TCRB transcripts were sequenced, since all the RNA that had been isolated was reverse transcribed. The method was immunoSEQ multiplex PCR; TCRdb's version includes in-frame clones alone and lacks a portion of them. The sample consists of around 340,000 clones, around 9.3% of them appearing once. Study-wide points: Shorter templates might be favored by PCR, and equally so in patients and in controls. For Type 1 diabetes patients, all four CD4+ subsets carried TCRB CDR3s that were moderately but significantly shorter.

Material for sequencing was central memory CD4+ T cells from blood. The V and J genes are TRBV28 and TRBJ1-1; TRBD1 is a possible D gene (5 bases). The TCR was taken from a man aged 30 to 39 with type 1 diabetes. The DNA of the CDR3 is TGTGCCAGCAGTTTAGGGGCCGCCTTGAACACTGAAGCTTTCTTT. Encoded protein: CASSLGAALNTEAFF.